The rows below give T cell receptor beta chains drawn from one sample of a study of shared T cell receptors in the human thymus. Clones were read by immunoSEQ multiplex PCR, and TCRdb kept only the in-frame ones, dropping some. Of roughly 560,000 clones in the sample, around 82% were seen once. This same sample was also part of a study on human thymus T cells.

Material for sequencing was thymocytes. The source is a boy younger than two with a congenital heart defect. Each CDR3 is given with its conserved first and last residue. The D gene is left open where the match is weak. Clone size is given for some rows only: seen once, a few or many times, or a class if the clone is expanded.

j_call: TRBJ2-7; v_call: TRBV19; d_call: NA; clone_size: NA; cdr3_aa: CASSIGVTSYEQYF; cdr3_nt: TGTGCCAGTAGTATCGGAGTTACCTCCTACGAGCAGTACTTC
j_call: TRBJ2-4; v_call: TRBV5-8; d_call: TRBD1; clone_size: few; cdr3_aa: CASRPPGTGIAKNIQYF; cdr3_nt: TGTGCCAGCAGGCCACCGGGGACAGGCATAGCCAAAAACATTCAGTACTTC
j_call: TRBJ2-7; v_call: TRBV13; d_call: TRBD2; clone_size: few; cdr3_aa: CASSLGGAGVPLEQYF; cdr3_nt: TGTGCCAGCAGCTTAGGAGGGGCGGGAGTACCTCTCGAGCAGTACTTC
j_call: TRBJ2-1; v_call: TRBV28; d_call: TRBD2; clone_size: NA; cdr3_aa: CASSSSVLAGRTNNEQFF; cdr3_nt: TGTGCCAGCAGTTCGTCGGTACTAGCGGGACGTACAAACAATGAGCAGTTCTTC
j_call: TRBJ2-7; v_call: TRBV18; d_call: NA; clone_size: NA; cdr3_aa: CASSPPATGTTYEQYF; cdr3_nt: TGTGCCAGCTCACCACCGGCAACAGGGACCACCTACGAGCAGTACTTC
j_call: TRBJ1-2; v_call: TRBV6-6; d_call: TRBD1; clone_size: NA; cdr3_aa: CASSWNRGLKDYGYTF; cdr3_nt: TGTGCCAGCAGTTGGAACAGGGGACTTAAGGACTATGGCTACACCTTC
j_call: TRBJ2-1; v_call: TRBV9; d_call: NA; clone_size: NA; cdr3_aa: CASSVASGVADYNEQFF; cdr3_nt: TGTGCCAGCAGCGTGGCCTCTGGAGTAGCGGATTACAATGAGCAGTTCTTC
j_call: TRBJ1-2; v_call: TRBV6-6; d_call: TRBD1; clone_size: NA; cdr3_aa: CASSPGYRGRGYTF; cdr3_nt: TGTGCCAGCAGCCCCGGCTACAGGGGGCGAGGCTACACCTTC
j_call: TRBJ2-7; v_call: TRBV23-1; d_call: NA; clone_size: NA; cdr3_aa: CASSPERVISFYEQYF; cdr3_nt: TGCGCCAGCAGTCCTGAGCGGGTTATCTCCTTCTACGAGCAGTACTTC
j_call: TRBJ2-7; v_call: TRBV28; d_call: TRBD2; clone_size: NA; cdr3_aa: CASRVAGGNEQYF; cdr3_nt: TGTGCCAGCAGAGTAGCGGGAGGAAACGAGCAGTACTTC
j_call: TRBJ1-1; v_call: TRBV6-1; d_call: NA; clone_size: NA; cdr3_aa: CASSVDRETEAFF; cdr3_nt: TGTGCCAGCAGTGTTGATCGGGAGACTGAAGCTTTCTTT
j_call: TRBJ1-5; v_call: TRBV4-2; d_call: NA; clone_size: NA; cdr3_aa: CASSQDQYSNQPQHF; cdr3_nt: TGTGCCAGCAGCCAAGATCAGTATAGCAATCAGCCCCAGCATTTT
j_call: TRBJ2-7; v_call: TRBV5-6; d_call: NA; clone_size: NA; cdr3_aa: CASSPAGHEQYF; cdr3_nt: TGTGCCAGCAGCCCGGCGGGGCACGAGCAGTACTTC
j_call: TRBJ2-3; v_call: TRBV6-5; d_call: TRBD1; clone_size: NA; cdr3_aa: CASSPPGQGAQYF; cdr3_nt: TGTGCCAGCAGCCCTCCTGGACAGGGAGCGCAGTATTTT
j_call: TRBJ2-5; v_call: TRBV25-1; d_call: TRBD2; clone_size: NA; cdr3_aa: CASARTSPQETQYF; cdr3_nt: TGTGCCAGCGCCCGGACTAGCCCACAAGAGACCCAGTACTTC
j_call: TRBJ2-7; v_call: TRBV6-1; d_call: TRBD1; clone_size: NA; cdr3_aa: CASFRDRGYEQYF; cdr3_nt: TGTGCCAGCTTCCGGGACAGGGGCTACGAGCAGTACTTC
j_call: TRBJ2-1; v_call: TRBV2; d_call: TRBD2; clone_size: NA; cdr3_aa: CAGPGGGKRGPPTYNEQFF; cdr3_nt: TGTGCCGGCCCGGGGGGAGGAAAGCGGGGGCCGCCAACTTACAATGAGCAGTTCTTC
j_call: TRBJ2-7; v_call: TRBV5-6; d_call: NA; clone_size: once; cdr3_aa: CASSLAFGWASEQYF; cdr3_nt: TGTGCCAGCAGCTTGGCTTTCGGCTGGGCGAGCGAGCAGTACTTC
j_call: TRBJ2-7; v_call: TRBV28; d_call: NA; clone_size: NA; cdr3_aa: CASRGPYEQYF; cdr3_nt: TGTGCCAGCAGGGGCCCATACGAGCAGTACTTC
j_call: TRBJ2-1; v_call: TRBV5-1; d_call: NA; clone_size: NA; cdr3_aa: CASSLGLIGLSGNEQFF; cdr3_nt: TGCGCCAGCAGCTTGGGACTTATCGGCCTGAGTGGCAATGAGCAGTTCTTC
j_call: TRBJ1-1; v_call: TRBV18; d_call: NA; clone_size: NA; cdr3_aa: CASSPQGYTEAFF; cdr3_nt: TGTGCCAGCTCACCCCAGGGGTACACTGAAGCTTTCTTT
j_call: TRBJ2-5; v_call: TRBV11-3; d_call: TRBD2; clone_size: NA; cdr3_aa: CASSSRGNGTSGIQETQYF; cdr3_nt: TGTGCCAGCAGCTCTAGAGGGAACGGGACTAGCGGAATACAAGAGACCCAGTACTTC
j_call: TRBJ1-5; v_call: TRBV6-4; d_call: NA; clone_size: NA; cdr3_aa: CASRDEKNLQGNGIYSNQPQHF; cdr3_nt: TGTGCCAGCAGAGACGAAAAAAATCTACAGGGAAACGGAATCTATAGCAATCAGCCCCAGCATTTT
j_call: TRBJ1-2; v_call: TRBV30; d_call: NA; clone_size: NA; cdr3_aa: CAWSGEPQGYGYTF; cdr3_nt: TGTGCCTGGAGTGGTGAACCCCAGGGCTATGGCTACACCTTC
j_call: TRBJ2-3; v_call: TRBV11-2; d_call: TRBD2; clone_size: NA; cdr3_aa: CASSCGLAGPYTDTQYF; cdr3_nt: TGTGCCAGCAGCTGCGGACTAGCGGGACCCTACACAGATACGCAGTATTTT
j_call: TRBJ2-1; v_call: TRBV29-1; d_call: NA; clone_size: NA; cdr3_aa: CSVPNLLLAPEIPSYNEQFF; cdr3_nt: TGCAGCGTTCCCAATCTTTTACTAGCCCCGGAGATCCCATCCTACAATGAGCAGTTCTTC
j_call: TRBJ2-1; v_call: TRBV5-1; d_call: TRBD2; clone_size: NA; cdr3_aa: CASSLGQGAGTSGRTSYNEQFF; cdr3_nt: TGCGCCAGCAGCTTGGGGCAGGGGGCGGGGACTAGCGGGAGGACGAGTTACAATGAGCAGTTCTTC
j_call: TRBJ2-7; v_call: TRBV14; d_call: TRBD2; clone_size: NA; cdr3_aa: CASSQGAHLAGRFKIYEQYF; cdr3_nt: TGTGCCAGCAGCCAAGGAGCACATCTAGCGGGCCGCTTCAAAATCTACGAGCAGTACTTC
j_call: TRBJ2-7; v_call: TRBV30; d_call: TRBD2; clone_size: NA; cdr3_aa: CAWSGVAGGPGSYEQYF; cdr3_nt: TGTGCCTGGAGTGGAGTAGCGGGAGGGCCGGGATCCTACGAGCAGTACTTC
j_call: TRBJ2-7; v_call: TRBV5-1; d_call: NA; clone_size: once; cdr3_aa: CASSLRAGRKVSYEQYF; cdr3_nt: TGCGCCAGCAGCTTGCGGGCGGGGAGGAAGGTTTCCTACGAGCAGTACTTC
j_call: TRBJ2-1; v_call: TRBV7-9; d_call: TRBD2; clone_size: NA; cdr3_aa: CASSAGTRLSEQFF; cdr3_nt: TGTGCCAGCAGCGCCGGGACTAGACTTTCAGAGCAGTTCTTC
j_call: TRBJ2-3; v_call: TRBV28; d_call: NA; clone_size: NA; cdr3_aa: CASRVARPLYTDTQYF; cdr3_nt: TGTGCCTCCCGTGTTGCCCGCCCCCTCTACACAGATACGCAGTATTTT
j_call: TRBJ2-1; v_call: TRBV7-6; d_call: TRBD2; clone_size: few; cdr3_aa: CASSRIIAGGPNEQFF; cdr3_nt: TGTGCCAGCAGCCGAATCATAGCGGGAGGGCCCAATGAGCAGTTCTTC
j_call: TRBJ1-1; v_call: TRBV19; d_call: NA; clone_size: NA; cdr3_aa: CASSIGRTYMNTEAFF; cdr3_nt: TGTGCCAGTAGTATAGGACGGACATATATGAACACTGAAGCTTTCTTT
j_call: TRBJ1-2; v_call: TRBV15; d_call: NA; clone_size: NA; cdr3_aa: CATSRDMGGRNYGYTF; cdr3_nt: TGTGCCACCAGCAGAGATATGGGGGGGCGAAACTATGGCTACACCTTC
j_call: TRBJ2-7; v_call: TRBV30; d_call: TRBD1; clone_size: NA; cdr3_aa: CAWGDRGLHEQYF; cdr3_nt: TGTGCCTGGGGGGACAGGGGTTTGCACGAGCAGTACTTC